The 12 T cell receptor beta chains below all came from one sample that was sequenced in a study of OX40 agonist ivuxolimab in advanced cancers. Assay: immunoSEQ multiplex PCR; the TCRdb copy retains only in-frame clones and omits some. The sample contains about 78,000 clones, approximately 80% of which appear only once. Sequenced material: CD4+ or CD8+ T cells sorted from blood, taken in a trial of the OX40 agonist ivuxolimab. The receptors were gathered from an adult with an advanced solid tumor such as melanoma, head and neck, liver or kidney cancer.

The rearrangement links TRBV9 to TRBJ2-1, with a weak D call TRBD2 (7 bases). Trimming took off 0 bases at V and 8 bases at J, with 18 bases between the two ends. The CDR3 has 16 amino acids. CDR1 and CDR2 from the germline V gene are SGDLS and YYNGEE. The CDR3 region has the DNA TGTGCCAGCAGCGTAGTCCCTAGCGGAGGGGGGCATGAGCAGTTCTTC. The encoded protein is CASSVVPSGGGHEQFF.

The chain links TRBV30 to TRBJ1-2; D gene ambiguous. The CDR3 covers 15 residues. Germline assignment: CDR1 GTSNPN and CDR2 SVGIG (reference sequence). Between the trimmed V and J ends, which lost 0 bases and 8 bases, there was a span of 19 bases. Written as DNA, the CDR3 is TGTGCCTGGAGTGTACTTGGCGGGCCTACGAGGGGCTACACCTTC. Translating gives CAWSVLGGPTRGYTF.

The chain joins TRBV19 to TRBJ2-7; TRBD2 matches 7 bases. This CDR3 has 14 amino acids. V lost 6 bases, J lost 3 bases, and 8 bases stayed unmatched. In germline, CDR1 is LNHDA, CDR2 SQIVND (reference sequence). CDR3 sequence reads: CASSTSVSVYEQYF. The DNA of the CDR3 is TGTGCCAGTAGCACTAGCGTTAGCGTCTACGAGCAGTACTTC.

The V call is TRBV19, the J call TRBJ2-3; 7 positions match TRBD2. Losses at the gene ends were 0 bases for V and 2 bases for J; bases not matched to a gene: 5. Germline V gene lookup returns CDR1 LNHDA and CDR2 SQIVND (reference sequence). The CDR3 runs to 16 residues. The CDR3 sequence is CASSIEASGTTDTQYF. The DNA of the CDR3 is TGTGCCAGTAGTATAGAGGCTAGCGGAACCACAGATACGCAGTATTTT.

This sequence joins TRBV28 and TRBJ2-2, with 8 positions matching TRBD2. The CDR3 contains 19 residues. From germline, CDR1 is MDHEN and CDR2 SYDVKM. V dropped 6 bases and J dropped 0; count of bases not matched to a gene: 15. The CDR3 DNA is TGTGCCAGCAGCCTTTTGGTGGGGGCGGGAGGAACGAACACCGGGGAGCTGTTTTTT. Amino acid sequence: CASSLLVGAGGTNTGELFF. The full variable domain, rest sourced from reference TRBV28 and TRBJ2-2, is DVKVTQSSRYLVKRTGEKVFLECVQDMDHENMFWYRQDPGLGLRLIYFSYDVKMKEKGDIPEGYSVSREKKERFSLILESASTNQTSMYLCASSLLVGAGGTNTGELFFGEGSRLTVL.

V gene TRBV7-8 combines with J gene TRBJ2-3, with TRBD1 matching 7 bases. The CDR3 length is 15 residues. Per germline, CDR1 SGHVS and CDR2 FQNEAQ. J was trimmed by 2 bases and V by 4 bases; bases with no gene match: 6. The CDR3 nucleotides read TGTGCCAGCAGCTATGGGGACAGTAACACAGATACGCAGTATTTT. Translated, it gives CASSYGDSNTDTQYF. The full variable domain, in which reference TRBV7-8 and TRBJ2-3 provide the parts outside the CDR3, is GAGVSQSPRYKVAKRGQDVALRCDPISGHVSLFWYQQALGQGPEFLTYFQNEAQLDKSGLPSDRFFAERPEGSVSTLKIQRTQQEDSAVYLCASSYGDSNTDTQYFGPGTRLTVL.

This clone was detected once. The CDR3 bases are TGCGCCAGCAGCTTGGAGGACGGAATGAACACTGAAGCTTTCTTT. This codes for CASSLEDGMNTEAFF. The chain links TRBV5-1 to TRBJ1-1; D call uncertain. CDR1 is SGHRS and CDR2 is YFSETQ in the germline V gene. The CDR3 totals 15 residues. Between the trimmed V and J ends, which lost 0 bases and 0 bases, there was a span of 9 bases. The variable domain in full, completed from reference TRBV5-1 and TRBJ1-1, reads KAGVTQTPRYLIKTRGQQVTLSCSPISGHRSVSWYQQTPGQGLQFLFEYFSETQRNKGNFPGRFSGRQFSNSRSEMNVSTLELGDSALYLCASSLEDGMNTEAFFGQGTRLTVV.

The rearrangement links TRBV5-1 to TRBJ2-1, with a tentative D call TRBD2 (6 bases). Per the germline V gene, CDR1 is SGHRS and CDR2 is YFSETQ. V lost 6 bases and J 3 bases, leaving 16 bases between the germline ends. The CDR3 runs 15 residues. This chain's CDR3 is CASTPGPGVYNEQFF. DNA for the CDR3: TGCGCCAGCACCCCCGGCCCGGGGGTCTACAATGAGCAGTTCTTC.

This chain connects TRBV9 to TRBJ2-2, with D unclear. Trimming removed 0 bases at V and 5 bases at J, with 14 bases between. CDR3 length: 16 amino acids. Germline V gene data show CDR1 as SGDLS and CDR2 as YYNGEE. As DNA, the CDR3 is TGTGCCAGCAGCGTAGCTTTAGTAGAGGAGACCGGGGAGCTGTTTTTT. It translates to CASSVALVEETGELFF.

The rearrangement joins TRBV5-1 to TRBJ1-2; weak D call: TRBD1 (5 bases). Germline CDR1 SGHRS, CDR2 YFSETQ. V was cut by 4 bases and J by 5 bases, with 12 bases left in between. This CDR3 contains 13 residues. The CDR3 loop is CASSVTGEYGYTF. CDR3 nucleotide sequence: TGCGCCAGCAGCGTAACAGGAGAGTATGGCTACACCTTC.

The chain combines TRBV9 with TRBJ2-2; D is perhaps TRBD1 (6 bases). The V end was cut by 3 bases, the J end by 6 bases, with 9 bases between. CDR1 SGDLS and CDR2 YYNGEE come from the germline V gene. The CDR3 has 13 amino acids. Here the CDR3 reads CASSARQAGELFF. CDR3 nucleotide sequence: TGTGCCAGCAGCGCCCGACAGGCCGGGGAGCTGTTTTTT.

The CDR3 loop is CASSEGPGEAFF. The CDR3 nucleotides are TGTGCCAGCAGTGAAGGGCCGGGTGAAGCTTTCTTT. The rearrangement joins TRBV2 to TRBJ1-1; D not certain. Trimming shortened V by 1 base and J by 7 bases, and 7 bases separated the two germline ends. Germline V gives CDR1 SNHLY, CDR2 FYNNEI. The CDR3 is 12 amino acids.